The clone carrying this T cell receptor beta chain was counted a few times. The assay was immunoSEQ multiplex PCR, and TCRdb's table has in-frame clones only and misses some. The repertoire holds about 260,000 clones, with 86% as singletons. The length of the CDR3 is 13 residues. Per the germline V gene, CDR1 is SQVTM and CDR2 is ANQGSEA. V was trimmed by 3 bases and J by 3 bases, leaving 9 bases between them. This record comes from a study of blood T cell repertoires in COVID-19. Study-wide context: Samples taken during acute and convalescent COVID-19 were collected in the United States, Italy and Spain. T cells, B-cell-depleted T cells, or PBMCs provided the cDNA or gDNA that served as material.

Sequencing used peripheral blood. The chain carries TRBV29-1 and TRBJ1-5; unclear D gene. The sequence was collected from a man in his thirties or forties with active or convalescent COVID-19. CDR3 region: CSVDWEINQPQHF. DNA for the CDR3: TGCAGCGTTGATTGGGAGATCAATCAGCCCCAGCATTTT.